This T cell receptor beta chain was retrieved from a study of beta chain features in type 1 diabetes. From germline, CDR1 is ENHRY and CDR2 SYGVKD. V dropped 4 bases and J dropped 1 base, with 10 bases sitting between them. The CDR3 length is 14 residues. This clone was found a few times. The authors reverse transcribed all of the isolated RNA, so sequencing captured expressed TCRB transcripts. TCRdb's table, derived via immunoSEQ multiplex PCR, lists solely in-frame clones and lacks some. Among 900,000 or so clones listed, about 17% were seen once. It was one heparinised blood draw, averaging roughly 120 mL, that each donor gave.

This chain connects TRBV10-3 to TRBJ2-5; TRBD1 might be the D (5 bases). The sample was naive CD4+ T cells from blood. This clonotype was sampled from a woman aged 18-29 years in good health. CDR3 in amino acids: CAISGRQFQETQYF. For the CDR3, the DNA is TGTGCCATCAGTGGACGACAGTTCCAAGAGACCCAGTACTTC.